Listed below are T cell receptor beta chains from one sample, sequenced in a study of spatial heterogeneity in lung cancer. Each CDR3 protein gets one entry after TCRdb re-called the 5' RACE reads with MiXCR. Of about 82,000 distinct CDR3 sequences in the sample, roughly 13% were seen once. Sequenced material: PBMCs, taken at surgery. The source is a male donor with early-stage non-small cell lung cancer. The CDR3 runs from the conserved cysteine through the conserved F or W. D genes are given only for firm matches. Clone sizes are given selectively: once, few, many, or a class where the clone is expanded.

j_call: TRBJ1-1
clone_size: many
v_call: TRBV30
d_call: TRBD1
cdr3_nt: TGTGCCTGGACCTTCCTTCGACAGGGACAGGATAGGAACACTGAAGCTTTCTTT
cdr3_aa: CAWTFLRQGQDRNTEAFF

j_call: TRBJ2-1
clone_size: -
v_call: TRBV4-1
d_call: -
cdr3_nt: TGCGCCAGCAGCCAAGACGAGGGGACCTACAATGAGCAGTTCTTC
cdr3_aa: CASSQDEGTYNEQFF

j_call: TRBJ1-6
clone_size: -
v_call: TRBV5-1
d_call: -
cdr3_nt: TGCGCCAGCAGCCAGGACGGGGGTAGGAATTCACCCCTCCACTTT
cdr3_aa: CASSQDGGRNSPLHF

j_call: TRBJ2-1
clone_size: many
v_call: TRBV5-6
d_call: TRBD2
cdr3_nt: TGTGCCAGCAGCTTGGCTAGCGGGCAGTACAATGAGCAGTTCTTC
cdr3_aa: CASSLASGQYNEQFF

j_call: TRBJ2-1
clone_size: -
v_call: TRBV7-9
d_call: TRBD2
cdr3_nt: TGTGCCAGCAGCAATCCTCCAGGGAGGGGTTCCTACAATGAGCAGTTCTTC
cdr3_aa: CASSNPPGRGSYNEQFF

j_call: TRBJ2-3
clone_size: few
v_call: TRBV29-1
d_call: -
cdr3_nt: TGCAGCGTTGAACGGTTAGCCACAGATACGCAGTATTTT
cdr3_aa: CSVERLATDTQYF

j_call: TRBJ2-1
clone_size: -
v_call: TRBV30
d_call: -
cdr3_nt: TGTGCCTGGAGTGTAATCCAGCGAGAGCAGTTCTTC
cdr3_aa: CAWSVIQREQFF

j_call: TRBJ1-2
clone_size: -
v_call: TRBV6-1
d_call: -
cdr3_nt: TGTGCCATACATATTACGGACGCAGCCTACTATGGCTACACCTTC
cdr3_aa: CAIHITDAAYYGYTF

j_call: TRBJ2-7
clone_size: -
v_call: TRBV29-1
d_call: -
cdr3_nt: TGCAGCGCCCTAGCCTACGAGCAGTACTTC
cdr3_aa: CSALAYEQYF

j_call: TRBJ2-7
clone_size: few
v_call: TRBV27
d_call: -
cdr3_nt: TGTGCCAGCAGCGGGCAGGGTCCCTCCTACGAGCAGTACTTC
cdr3_aa: CASSGQGPSYEQYF

j_call: TRBJ2-5
clone_size: few
v_call: TRBV11-2
d_call: -
cdr3_nt: TGTGCCAGCAGCTTGGTTGGGGGCCGGGGAGAGACCCAGTACTTC
cdr3_aa: CASSLVGGRGETQYF

j_call: TRBJ1-1
clone_size: many
v_call: TRBV7-2
d_call: -
cdr3_nt: TGTGCCAGCAGCCTGGGTCCCAGATTTGGGGGCACTGAAGCTTTCTTT
cdr3_aa: CASSLGPRFGGTEAFF

j_call: TRBJ1-4
clone_size: many
v_call: TRBV20-1
d_call: -
cdr3_nt: TGCAGTGCTAGTCCCCCCGAGGGACCTAATGAAAAACTGTTTTTT
cdr3_aa: CSASPPEGPNEKLFF

j_call: TRBJ2-5
clone_size: once
v_call: TRBV20-1
d_call: -
cdr3_nt: TGCAGTGCTAGGGGGGATTCTCGTGGTGACCAGTACTTC
cdr3_aa: CSARGDSRGDQYF

j_call: TRBJ2-2
clone_size: many
v_call: TRBV12-3/TRBV12-4
d_call: TRBD1
cdr3_nt: TGTGCCAGCAGTTTAAGACAGGGGAACACCGGGGAGCTGTTTTTT
cdr3_aa: CASSLRQGNTGELFF

j_call: TRBJ2-6
clone_size: -
v_call: TRBV24-1
d_call: -
cdr3_nt: TGTGCCACCAGTGGTCCGGGAGGGGCCAACGTCCTGACTTTC
cdr3_aa: CATSGPGGANVLTF

j_call: TRBJ1-2
clone_size: -
v_call: TRBV5-1
d_call: -
cdr3_nt: TGCGCCAGCAGTCCGGGGGGAAGCGACTATGGCTACACCTTC
cdr3_aa: CASSPGGSDYGYTF

j_call: TRBJ1-2
clone_size: few
v_call: TRBV11-2
d_call: TRBD1
cdr3_nt: TGTGCCAGCAGTTTAGGGACAGATGCGTATGGCTACACCTTC
cdr3_aa: CASSLGTDAYGYTF

j_call: TRBJ1-1
clone_size: few
v_call: TRBV18
d_call: -
cdr3_nt: TGTGCCAGCTCACTGCAAGGGGCGGAGAACACTGAAGCTTTCTTT
cdr3_aa: CASSLQGAENTEAFF

j_call: TRBJ2-1
clone_size: medium-sized
v_call: TRBV24-1
d_call: TRBD2
cdr3_nt: TGTGCCACCAGAGGACCTAGCGGGACCGGGGGCCAGGAGCAGTTCTTC
cdr3_aa: CATRGPSGTGGQEQFF

j_call: TRBJ2-3
clone_size: -
v_call: TRBV12-3/TRBV12-4
d_call: -
cdr3_nt: TGTGCCAGCAGTTTCGGACTCCGCACAGATACGCAGTATTTT
cdr3_aa: CASSFGLRTDTQYF

j_call: TRBJ1-2
clone_size: few
v_call: TRBV7-9
d_call: -
cdr3_nt: TGTGCCAGCAGCCTCGGGGAGGCTAAGAATGGCTACACCTTC
cdr3_aa: CASSLGEAKNGYTF

j_call: TRBJ2-2
clone_size: few
v_call: TRBV10-3
d_call: -
cdr3_nt: TGTGCCATCAGTGAGGTTGGGGGTCGAACCGGGGAGCTGTTTTTT
cdr3_aa: CAISEVGGRTGELFF

j_call: TRBJ1-3
clone_size: few
v_call: TRBV29-1
d_call: -
cdr3_nt: TGCAGCGTTGACGGGGGCACTGGAAACACCATATATTTT
cdr3_aa: CSVDGGTGNTIYF

j_call: TRBJ2-5
clone_size: few
v_call: TRBV21-1
d_call: -
cdr3_nt: TGTGCCAGCAGCAAAAGCGGGAAACAAGAGACCCAGTACTTC
cdr3_aa: CASSKSGKQETQYF

j_call: TRBJ2-7
clone_size: -
v_call: TRBV19
d_call: -
cdr3_nt: TGTGCCAGTTGTAGGAGGTCTACCTACGAGCAGTACTTC
cdr3_aa: CASCRRSTYEQYF

j_call: TRBJ2-1
clone_size: few
v_call: TRBV2
d_call: -
cdr3_nt: TGTGCCAGCCATCGACTAACTCAGACGTCCTACAATGAGCAGTTCTTC
cdr3_aa: CASHRLTQTSYNEQFF

j_call: TRBJ1-5
clone_size: few
v_call: TRBV29-1
d_call: TRBD1
cdr3_nt: TGCAGCGCTAAAACAGGGGATCAGCCCCAGCATTTT
cdr3_aa: CSAKTGDQPQHF

j_call: TRBJ2-3
clone_size: -
v_call: TRBV5-1
d_call: -
cdr3_nt: TGCGCCAGCAGCTTGGAGGGCAAAAGCACAGATACGCAGTATTTT
cdr3_aa: CASSLEGKSTDTQYF

j_call: TRBJ2-1
clone_size: -
v_call: TRBV24-1
d_call: TRBD1
cdr3_nt: TGTGCCACCAGTGATTCCACAGGGGAGATCGATGAGCAGTTCTTC
cdr3_aa: CATSDSTGEIDEQFF

j_call: TRBJ2-2
clone_size: many
v_call: TRBV29-1
d_call: -
cdr3_nt: TGCAGCGTTGGAACCTGGACCGGGGAGCTGTTTTTT
cdr3_aa: CSVGTWTGELFF

j_call: TRBJ1-2
clone_size: -
v_call: TRBV7-2
d_call: TRBD1
cdr3_nt: TGTGCCAGCAGCTTGGGCAGGGGGCGGGATGGCTACACCTTC
cdr3_aa: CASSLGRGRDGYTF

j_call: TRBJ1-1
clone_size: many
v_call: TRBV12-3/TRBV12-4
d_call: TRBD1
cdr3_nt: TGTGCCAGCGGAACAACGGGACAGATAACTGAAGCTTTCTTT
cdr3_aa: CASGTTGQITEAFF

j_call: TRBJ2-7
clone_size: -
v_call: TRBV6-2/TRBV6-3
d_call: -
cdr3_nt: TGTGCCAGCAGTTACCCGACTGCGACCTACGAGCAGTACTTC
cdr3_aa: CASSYPTATYEQYF

j_call: TRBJ2-1
clone_size: few
v_call: TRBV2
d_call: -
cdr3_nt: TGTGCCAGCAGCCGCGGGACGGCGGAAGTGAGGAATGAGCAGTTCTTC
cdr3_aa: CASSRGTAEVRNEQFF

j_call: TRBJ2-1
clone_size: -
v_call: TRBV29-1
d_call: -
cdr3_nt: TGCAGCGATCGAGCGGTTGACAATGAGCAGTTCTTC
cdr3_aa: CSDRAVDNEQFF

j_call: TRBJ2-6
clone_size: -
v_call: TRBV15
d_call: -
cdr3_nt: TGTGCCACCAGCAGAGATCTCAGGCAATCTGGGGCCAACGTCCTGACTTTC
cdr3_aa: CATSRDLRQSGANVLTF

j_call: TRBJ2-7
clone_size: -
v_call: TRBV7-9
d_call: TRBD2
cdr3_nt: TGTGCCAGCAGTCCCCCGCGGGCTAGCGGGATGGAAGAGCAGTACTTC
cdr3_aa: CASSPPRASGMEEQYF

j_call: TRBJ2-1
clone_size: -
v_call: TRBV18
d_call: -
cdr3_nt: TGTGCCAGCTCACCAGAGATGGGCTATGAGCAGTTCTTC
cdr3_aa: CASSPEMGYEQFF

j_call: TRBJ2-1
clone_size: -
v_call: TRBV10-3
d_call: -
cdr3_nt: TGTGCCATCAGTGAGTCCAACAATTACAATGAGCAGTTCTTC
cdr3_aa: CAISESNNYNEQFF

j_call: TRBJ2-1
clone_size: -
v_call: TRBV20-1
d_call: -
cdr3_nt: TGCAGTGCTAGAGACCAATACTGGGACAATGAGCAGTTCTTC
cdr3_aa: CSARDQYWDNEQFF

j_call: TRBJ1-1
clone_size: -
v_call: TRBV6-1
d_call: -
cdr3_nt: TGTGCCAGCAGTGTCTTTGACCCAGGTAGCACTGAAGCTTTCTTT
cdr3_aa: CASSVFDPGSTEAFF

j_call: TRBJ2-2
clone_size: few
v_call: TRBV12-3/TRBV12-4
d_call: TRBD1
cdr3_nt: TGTGCCAGCAGCCGGACAGGGAGAAACGGGGAGCTGTTTTTT
cdr3_aa: CASSRTGRNGELFF

j_call: TRBJ1-4
clone_size: few
v_call: TRBV6-6
d_call: -
cdr3_nt: TGTGCCAGCAGTACCGGAACGGCGAATGAAAAACTGTTTTTT
cdr3_aa: CASSTGTANEKLFF

j_call: TRBJ2-2
clone_size: -
v_call: TRBV7-3
d_call: TRBD2
cdr3_nt: TGTGCCAGCAGCCCAGAGGGACTAGCGGGGGCCCGAGGCACCGGGGAGCTGTTTTTT
cdr3_aa: CASSPEGLAGARGTGELFF

j_call: TRBJ2-1
clone_size: many
v_call: TRBV6-1
d_call: TRBD1
cdr3_nt: TGTGCCAGCAGTGATCGGGGACAGGGGGGGAGCAATGAGCAGTTCTTC
cdr3_aa: CASSDRGQGGSNEQFF

j_call: TRBJ2-6
clone_size: few
v_call: TRBV27
d_call: -
cdr3_nt: TGTGCCAGCAAGGCTTCTGGGGCCAACGTCCTGACTTTC
cdr3_aa: CASKASGANVLTF

j_call: TRBJ2-3
clone_size: many
v_call: TRBV20-1
d_call: TRBD2
cdr3_nt: TGCAGTGCTTCAGCGGGGGGGGTCACAGATACGCAGTATTTT
cdr3_aa: CSASAGGVTDTQYF

j_call: TRBJ1-2
clone_size: few
v_call: TRBV3-1
d_call: -
cdr3_nt: TGTGCCAGCAGCCCGGGGCAGGGTGCCTATGGCTACACCTTC
cdr3_aa: CASSPGQGAYGYTF

j_call: TRBJ2-2
clone_size: -
v_call: TRBV6-5
d_call: TRBD2
cdr3_nt: TGTGCCAGCAGCCCGGGGGGGGCGAGAACCGGGGAGCTGTTTTTT
cdr3_aa: CASSPGGARTGELFF